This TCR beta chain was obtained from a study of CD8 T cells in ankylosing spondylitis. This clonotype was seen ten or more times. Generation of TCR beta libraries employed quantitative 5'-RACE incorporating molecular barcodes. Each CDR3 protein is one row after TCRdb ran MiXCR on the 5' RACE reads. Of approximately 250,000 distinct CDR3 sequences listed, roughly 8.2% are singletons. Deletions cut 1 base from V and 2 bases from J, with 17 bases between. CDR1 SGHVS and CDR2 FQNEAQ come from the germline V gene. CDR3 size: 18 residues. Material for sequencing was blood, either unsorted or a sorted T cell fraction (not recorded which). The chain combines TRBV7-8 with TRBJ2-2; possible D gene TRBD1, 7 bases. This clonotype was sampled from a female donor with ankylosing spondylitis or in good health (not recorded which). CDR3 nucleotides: TGTGCCAGCAGCTTAGTGCCCCCAGGGGGGTTCAACACCGGGGAGCTGTTTTTT. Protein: CASSLVPPGGFNTGELFF.